A single sample is the source of the 9 T cell receptor beta chains below, sequenced in a study of radiation and T cells in renal cell carcinoma. Indicated time point: baseline pretreatment blood. Treatment defined: 15 Gy SBRT to primary tumor, nephrectomy 4 weeks later. Generated by immunoSEQ multiplex PCR, the TCRdb table keeps only in-frame clones and is missing some. Of some 120,000 clones listed, around 83% were seen once; the top ten hold 3%. This sample comprised blood, obtained from a patient whose treatment included radiotherapy and nephrectomy. These receptor sequences come from a woman aged 60-75 years with renal cell carcinoma.

V gene TRBV14 combines with J gene TRBJ2-5, with 10 bases lining up with TRBD2. The trim removed 2 bases at V and 5 bases at J, leaving 8 bases unmatched. Germline V gives CDR1 SGHDN, CDR2 FVKESK. The CDR3 has 16 residues. For the CDR3, the DNA is TGTGCCAGCAGCCAAATCGCTAGCGGGAGCGGGGAGACCCAGTACTTC. This encodes CASSQIASGSGETQYF.

This clone has a handful of counts. V is TRBV5-1 and J is TRBJ2-3; D not resolved. V lost 5 bases to trimming and J lost 5 bases, with 18 bases between them. CDR1 and CDR2 (germline): SGHRS, YFSETQ. CDR3 length: 15 amino acids. The CDR3 DNA is TGCGCCAGCAGACCGTTCCAGCTCAGAAGAGATACGCAGTATTTT. Its protein product is CASRPFQLRRDTQYF.

The chain uses TRBV11-2 and TRBJ1-2; a possible D gene is TRBD1 (6 bases). The CDR3 extends over 13 amino acids. V was cut by 5 bases and J by 8 bases, with 15 bases left in between. Germline V gene sequence: CDR1 SGHAT, CDR2 FQNNGV. CDR3: CASSPGGAGGYTF. CDR3 bases: TGTGCCAGCAGCCCCGGGGGGGCTGGAGGCTACACCTTC.

The rearrangement joins TRBV7-8 to TRBJ2-1, with D perhaps matching TRBD2 (6 bases). The germline CDR1 and CDR2 sequences are SGHVS and FQNEAQ. The CDR3 length is 17 residues. The germline V and J ends were trimmed by 5 bases and 7 bases, with 24 bases remaining between them. The CDR3 nucleotides read TGTGCCAGCAGCGTACCCTTAGGCGGAGTAGGGAGGAATGAGCAGTTCTTC. Protein: CASSVPLGGVGRNEQFF.

The chain combines TRBV15 with TRBJ2-5, with D uncertain. CDR1 is LNHNV and CDR2 is YYDKDF in the germline V gene (reference sequence). V gave up 0 bases and J gave up 2 bases, with 7 bases separating them. The CDR3 sequence is 14 residues long. The CDR3 DNA is TGTGCCACCAGCAGAGATAGGCCGCAAGAGACCCAGTACTTC. As protein: CATSRDRPQETQYF.

Only one count was recorded for this clone. The rearrangement joins TRBV6-5 to TRBJ2-2, with D possibly being TRBD1 (5 bases). Per germline, CDR1 MNHEY and CDR2 SVGAGI. V dropped 9 bases and J dropped 2 bases, with 10 bases sitting between them. CDR3 length: 13 amino acids. CDR3 loop: CASPTDNTGELFF. DNA of the CDR3: TGTGCCAGTCCGACAGACAACACCGGGGAGCTGTTTTTT.

V gene TRBV5-1 combines with J gene TRBJ2-5; no firm D call. The germline V and J ends were trimmed by 0 bases and 4 bases, with 7 bases remaining between them. Per germline, CDR1 SGHRS and CDR2 YFSETQ. This CDR3 has 13 amino acids. CDR3 in amino acids: CASSLVGRETQYF. The CDR3 bases are TGCGCCAGCAGCTTGGTAGGAAGAGAGACCCAGTACTTC.

The chain has TRBV10-2 and TRBJ2-7; a possible D gene is TRBD1 (5 bases). Germline V gene sequence: CDR1 WSHSY, CDR2 SAAADI. V lost 8 bases, J lost 3 bases, and 23 bases lay in between. This CDR3 contains 16 residues. The CDR3 sequence is CASVPRTGSLRYEQYF. Here the CDR3 DNA reads TGCGCCAGCGTACCCCGAACAGGAAGCCTGCGCTACGAGCAGTACTTC.

The rearrangement uses TRBV2 and TRBJ1-5, with D possibly TRBD1 on 6 matching bases. Per germline, CDR1 SNHLY and CDR2 FYNNEI. The CDR3 consists of 18 residues. V was shortened by 8 bases and J by 4 bases, with 27 bases between the two germline ends. The CDR3 sequence: CASLRGAGRVEMNQPQHF. For the CDR3, the DNA is TGTGCCAGCCTCCGGGGGGCCGGCAGGGTCGAGATGAATCAGCCCCAGCATTTT.